This T cell receptor (beta chain) stems from a study of blood T cell repertoires in COVID-19. In the original analysis: Reference gene primer amplification gave nucleated cell count estimates. The data were produced by immunoSEQ multiplex PCR, yet TCRdb's version contains in-frame clones alone and is incomplete. The DNA gave D and trimming, while V, J and clone size come from that table. The data show approximately 69,000 clones, around 88% seen once. V lost 5 bases and J lost 1; bases outside the gene matches: 4. The CDR3 runs to 15 residues. From germline, CDR1 is LNHDA and CDR2 SQIVND (reference sequence). This clone was observed once.

Sample: peripheral blood. The clonotype originates from a human donor in a cohort sampled during active COVID-19. The rearrangement links TRBV19 to TRBJ2-7; 11 bases are shared with TRBD1. CDR3 protein: CASSAGTGGSYEQYF. The CDR3 nucleotides read TGTGCCAGTAGTGCCGGGACAGGGGGATCCTACGAGCAGTACTTC.